The 21 T cell receptor beta chains reported below all come from one sample, sequenced in a study of CD8 T cells in ankylosing spondylitis. TCRdb itself ran the 5' RACE reads through MiXCR, one entry per CDR3 protein. Counted here are approximately 140,000 distinct CDR3 sequences, about 42% occurring once; the ten biggest clones make up roughly 15%. The specimen was synovial fluid, either unsorted or a sorted T cell fraction (not recorded which). All receptors derive from a male donor with ankylosing spondylitis.

The chain carries TRBV4-3 and TRBJ2-6; 7 bases align to TRBD2. After removal of 0 bases from V and 0 bases from J, the junction contained 5 bases not matched to a gene. Germline V gene lookup returns CDR1 LGHNA and CDR2 YSLEER. CDR3 size: 18 residues. For the CDR3, the DNA is TGCGCCAGCAGCCAAGATGTACTAGCGACCTCTGGGGCCAACGTCCTGACTTTC. This codes for CASSQDVLATSGANVLTF.

This clonotype came up a few times. J is TRBJ2-1 and V is TRBV20-1, with TRBD2 matching 7 bases. The trim removed 4 bases at V and 9 bases at J, leaving 12 bases unmatched. In germline, CDR1 is DFQATT, CDR2 SNEGSKA (reference sequence). CDR3 length: 14 amino acids. In DNA form, the CDR3 reads TGCAGTGCTACCGAGGGCGGGAGTGCGATTGAGCAGTTCTTC. Residues: CSATEGGSAIEQFF.

The V gene is TRBV12-3 or TRBV12-4, the J gene TRBJ1-1; no clear D gene. The CDR3 consists of 12 residues. Trimming took 6 bases from V and 11 from J, leaving 16 bases between them. The CDR3 sequence: CASSSTYSVAFF. DNA of the CDR3: TGTGCCAGCAGCTCAACCTATTCGGTGGCTTTCTTT.

The count of this clonotype is one. The rearrangement links TRBV29-1 to TRBJ2-7; TRBD2 might be the D (6 bases). Germline V CDR1 and CDR2: SQVTM, ANQGSEA. The V end was cut by 2 bases, the J end by 1 base, with 15 bases between. CDR3 size: 15 residues. The CDR3 reads CSVERAAGESYEQYF. CDR3 in DNA: TGCAGCGTTGAACGAGCAGCGGGCGAGTCCTACGAGCAGTACTTC.

This chain links TRBV4-1 with TRBJ2-5; D uncertain. V lost 0 bases and J 1 base, leaving 12 bases between the germline ends. The CDR3 runs 16 residues. Germline CDR1 is MGHRA and CDR2 is YSYEKL. The CDR3 loop reads CASSQEGFPFQETQYF. The CDR3 DNA reads as TGCGCCAGCAGCCAAGAAGGATTCCCATTCCAAGAGACCCAGTACTTC.

The chain employs TRBV5-6 and TRBJ2-4; D not certain. CDR1 SGHDT and CDR2 YYEEEE come from the germline V gene. This CDR3 is built from 14 residues. Trimming stripped 4 bases from V and 0 bases from J, with 8 bases between. DNA for the CDR3: TGTGCCAGCAGCCTGACCCCAGCCAAAAACATTCAGTACTTC. It specifies CASSLTPAKNIQYF.

The chain combines TRBV10-3 with TRBJ2-2, with 9 nucleotides matching TRBD2. Germline-derived CDR1 and CDR2 are ENHRY and SYGVKD. This CDR3 has 17 amino acids. V lost 2 bases and J lost 0; bases outside the gene matches: 4. The CDR3 here is CAISEPGTSPNTGELFF. CDR3 in DNA: TGTGCCATCAGTGAGCCCGGGACTAGCCCGAACACCGGGGAGCTGTTTTTT.

The rearrangement links TRBV9 to TRBJ2-5, with D perhaps TRBD1 (6 bases). The V gene lost 4 bases and the J gene lost 1 base, with 8 bases spanning the gap. There are 13 residues in the CDR3. Germline CDR1 reads SGDLS; CDR2 reads YYNGEE. CDR3 residues: CASSPRGQETQYF. CDR3 DNA: TGTGCCAGCAGCCCCAGGGGCCAAGAGACCCAGTACTTC.

In this sample, this clonotype turned up a few times. The chain joins TRBV2 to TRBJ2-7; 7 bases fit TRBD1. CDR3 length: 12 amino acids. Unmatched junction bases numbered 7, after V lost 8 bases and J lost 6 bases. The germline gives CDR1 SNHLY, CDR2 FYNNEI. The chain's CDR3 is CASQTGSSEQYF. The CDR3 nucleotides read TGTGCCAGCCAGACAGGGAGTAGCGAGCAGTACTTC.

The chain recombines TRBV28 with TRBJ2-5; the D gene could be TRBD1 or TRBD2 (6 bases each). The V end was cut by 10 bases, the J end by 5 bases, with 23 bases between. The CDR3 runs to 15 residues. Germline V gene sequence: CDR1 MDHEN, CDR2 SYDVKM. As DNA, the CDR3 is TGTGCCACCCGATGGGGGGCGTTCGATAGCGAGACCCAGTACTTC. Amino acids: CATRWGAFDSETQYF.

This sequence joins TRBV6-1 and TRBJ2-7; 7 nucleotides match TRBD2. CDR1 is MNHNS, CDR2 SASEGT, per germline. The CDR3 is made up of 14 amino acids. Trimming took 3 bases from V and 3 from J; bases not matched to a gene: 5. CDR3 bases: TGTGCCAGCAGTGACCGGGGGGAGAGCTACGAGCAGTACTTC. Encoded protein: CASSDRGESYEQYF.

This chain links TRBV5-1 with TRBJ1-2, with unresolved D. Deletions cut 6 bases from V and 5 bases from J, with 14 bases between. Germline loops: CDR1 SGHRS, CDR2 YFSETQ. This CDR3 has 13 amino acids. The DNA of the CDR3 is TGCGCCAGCAAACCTAGGCGATTTTATGGCTACACCTTC. Translated: CASKPRRFYGYTF.

This clonotype occurred a few times. The chain is built from TRBV7-6 and TRBJ2-6, with 10 bases that match TRBD1. The junction had 8 bases not matched to a gene; V was cut back by 4 bases and J by 2 bases. This CDR3 spans 18 amino acids. Germline V gives CDR1 SGHVS, CDR2 FNYEAQ. The CDR3 DNA follows: TGTGCCAGCAGCTCTGGGACAGGGGAGGTAACTGGGGCCAACGTCCTGACTTTC. The encoded protein is CASSSGTGEVTGANVLTF.

This clonotype was observed a few times. The chain has TRBV12-3 or TRBV12-4 and TRBJ1-3; D unclear. Trimming shortened V by 1 base and J by 5 bases, and 0 bases separated the two germline ends. The CDR3 spans 11 residues. This CDR3 is CASSLGNTIYF. As DNA, the CDR3 is TGTGCCAGCAGTTTAGGAAACACCATATATTTT.

V usage is TRBV12-3 or TRBV12-4 and J usage is TRBJ2-7; 11 bases match TRBD2. V lost 3 bases to trimming and J lost 10 bases; unmatched junction nucleotides: 8. The CDR3 runs 14 residues. CDR3 sequence reads: CASSLGGGLAAQYF. CDR3 bases: TGTGCCAGCAGTTTGGGGGGGGGACTAGCGGCTCAGTACTTC.

The V call is TRBV7-8, the J call TRBJ2-5; D may match TRBD1 or TRBD2 (5 bases each). CDR1 and CDR2 (germline): SGHVS, FQNEAQ. The V end was cut by 0 bases, the J end by 5 bases, with 19 bases between. The length of the CDR3 is 17 residues. CDR3 sequence (DNA): TGTGCCAGCAGCTTAGCCCCTACACTGGGGGAATGGGAGACCCAGTACTTC. Translating it yields CASSLAPTLGEWETQYF. Drawing the rest from reference TRBV7-8 and TRBJ2-5, the complete variable domain is GAGVSQSPRYKVAKRGQDVALRCDPISGHVSLFWYQQALGQGPEFLTYFQNEAQLDKSGLPSDRFFAERPEGSVSTLKIQRTQQEDSAVYLCASSLAPTLGEWETQYFGPGTRLLVL.

The chain carries TRBV29-1 and TRBJ2-7; possible D gene TRBD2, 6 bases. The V gene's germline CDR1 is SQVTM and CDR2 ANQGSEA. CDR3 length equals 13 residues. The V end lost 4 bases, the J end lost 4 bases, and 14 bases lay between the germline ends. The CDR3 DNA reads as TGCAGCGTTGCGGAGCGGGTGTCTTACGAGCAGTACTTC. Translated: CSVAERVSYEQYF.

This chain joins TRBV4-3 and TRBJ2-1, with 10 bases aligning to TRBD2. Germline CDR1 is LGHNA and CDR2 is YSLEER. With V trimmed by 2 bases and J by 2 bases, 6 bases remained unmatched. The CDR3 runs to 17 residues. CDR3 protein: CASSQFSLAGAYNEQFF. CDR3 nucleotides: TGCGCCAGCAGCCAATTTTCGCTAGCGGGAGCCTACAATGAGCAGTTCTTC.

The chain couples TRBV20-1 to TRBJ2-2; possible D gene TRBD1, 7 bases. The CDR3 sequence is 16 residues long. From germline, CDR1 is DFQATT and CDR2 SNEGSKA (reference sequence). V lost 6 bases and J lost 0, with 17 bases in between. CDR3 region: CSAGGRDRANTGELFF. In nucleotides, the CDR3 is TGCAGTGCGGGGGGCCGGGACAGAGCGAACACCGGGGAGCTGTTTTTT.

The J gene is TRBJ1-6, the V gene TRBV9, with D maybe TRBD1 (5 bases). Trimming removed 3 bases from V and 10 bases from J, with 17 bases in between. CDR1 and CDR2 from the germline V gene are SGDLS and YYNGEE. The CDR3 contains 15 residues. The CDR3 region is CASSARDLESSPLHF. The DNA for the CDR3 is TGTGCCAGCAGCGCACGGGACCTGGAATCCTCACCCCTCCACTTT.

The gene calls are TRBV29-1 and TRBJ2-1; D perhaps matches TRBD2 (6 bases). Germline V gene sequence: CDR1 SQVTM, CDR2 ANQGSEA. The CDR3 sequence is 21 residues long. Trimming shortened V by 0 bases and J by 0 bases, and 27 bases separated the two germline ends. Written as DNA, the CDR3 is TGCAGCGTTGAAGATCTTTGGGGGGAGGACCACGCCTCAAGCTCCTACAATGAGCAGTTCTTC. Its protein product is CSVEDLWGEDHASSSYNEQFF.